This TCR beta chain derives from a study of T-cell reconstitution after alpha-beta-depleted transplantation in children. CDR1 is SGHRS, CDR2 YFSETQ, per germline. The length of the CDR3 is 15 residues. Preparation of the TCRbeta library used unique molecular identifiers. TCRdb ran MiXCR on the PCR reads and lists one entry per CDR3 protein. The data contain approximately 340,000 distinct CDR3 sequences, approximately 10% of them singletons. Only a few counts were recorded for this clonotype. An end of the junction differs from the germline gene, which may be a read error. This chain uses TRBV5-1 with TRBJ2-7; 8 bases agree with TRBD1. This TCR came from a human donor who donated a stem cell graft to a child with acute lymphoblastic leukemia. The sample in question was PBMCs from the stem cell graft donor, obtained from the stem cell graft. CDR3 region: CASSLAGQGSDEQYF. The CDR3 coding sequence is TGCGCCAGCAGCTTGGCAGGACAGGGCTCCGACGAGCAGTACTTC. Filled out from reference TRBV5-1 and TRBJ2-7, the complete variable domain reads KAGVTQTPRYLIKTRGQQVTLSCSPISGHRSVSWYQQTPGQGLQFLFEYFSETQRNKGNFPGRFSGRQFSNSRSEMNVSTLELGDSALYLCASSLAGQGSDEQYFGPGTRLTVT.